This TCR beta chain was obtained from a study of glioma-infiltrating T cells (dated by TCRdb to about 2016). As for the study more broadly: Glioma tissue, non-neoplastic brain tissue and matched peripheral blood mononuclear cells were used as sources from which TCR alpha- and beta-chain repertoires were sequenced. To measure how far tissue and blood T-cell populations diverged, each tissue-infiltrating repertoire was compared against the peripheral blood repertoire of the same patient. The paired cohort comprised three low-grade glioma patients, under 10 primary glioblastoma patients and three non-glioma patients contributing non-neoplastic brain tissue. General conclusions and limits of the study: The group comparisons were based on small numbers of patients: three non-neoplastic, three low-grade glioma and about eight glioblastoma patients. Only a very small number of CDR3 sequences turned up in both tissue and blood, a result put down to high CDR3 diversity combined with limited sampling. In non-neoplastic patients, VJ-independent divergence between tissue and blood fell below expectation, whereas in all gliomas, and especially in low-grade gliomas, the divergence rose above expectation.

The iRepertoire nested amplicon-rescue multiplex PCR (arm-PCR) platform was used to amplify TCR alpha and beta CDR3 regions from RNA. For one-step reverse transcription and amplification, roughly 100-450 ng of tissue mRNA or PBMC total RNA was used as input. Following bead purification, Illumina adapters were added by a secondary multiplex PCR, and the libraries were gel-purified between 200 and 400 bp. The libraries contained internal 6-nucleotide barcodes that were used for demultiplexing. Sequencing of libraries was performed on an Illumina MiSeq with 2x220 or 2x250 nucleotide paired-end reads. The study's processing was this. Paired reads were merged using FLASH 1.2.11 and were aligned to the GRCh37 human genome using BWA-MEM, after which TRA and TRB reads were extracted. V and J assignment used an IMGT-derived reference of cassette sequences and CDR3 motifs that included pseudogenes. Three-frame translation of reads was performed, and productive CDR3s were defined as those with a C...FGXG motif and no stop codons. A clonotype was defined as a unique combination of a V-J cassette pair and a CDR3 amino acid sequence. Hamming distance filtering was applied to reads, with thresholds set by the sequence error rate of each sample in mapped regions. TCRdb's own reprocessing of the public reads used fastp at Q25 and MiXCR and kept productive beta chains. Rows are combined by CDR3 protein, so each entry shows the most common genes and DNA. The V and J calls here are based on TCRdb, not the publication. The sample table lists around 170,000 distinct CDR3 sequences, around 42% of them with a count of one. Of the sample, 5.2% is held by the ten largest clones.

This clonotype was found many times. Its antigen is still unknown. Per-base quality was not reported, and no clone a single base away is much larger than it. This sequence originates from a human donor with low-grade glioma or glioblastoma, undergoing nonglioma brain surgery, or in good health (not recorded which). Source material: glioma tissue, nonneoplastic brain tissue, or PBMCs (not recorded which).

The CDR3 reads CASSEALPHSPLHF. The DNA sequence is given as TGTGCCAGCAGTGAAGCGCTTCCCCATTCACCCCTCCACTTT. This sequence uses TRBV2 and TRBJ1-6, with no confident D gene call. From its cysteine to its phenylalanine, the CDR3 spans 14 amino acids. Kept here is only the CDR3 DNA, which spans 42 bases and is read in frame from base 1. The germline V gene gives CDR1 as SNHLY and CDR2 as FYNNEI. At the junction V is shortened by 0 bases and J by 8 bases, with 8 bases in between.